Ten or more counts support the clone carrying this T cell receptor (beta chain). Construction of naive CD8 libraries employed about 17,000 to 1,100,000 sorted cells together with 10%, 30% or 50% RNA. Germline V gene data show CDR1 as SQVTM and CDR2 as ANQGSEA. V lost 2 bases and J 6 bases, leaving 13 bases between the germline ends. The CDR3 totals 13 residues. The bulk TCR libraries were made with methods described before and with listed TCR primers. Each CDR3 protein is one row after TCRdb ran MiXCR on the PCR reads. The sample shows over 600,000 distinct CDR3 sequences, less than 20% of them seen only once. This entry belongs to a study of molecular identifiers for immune sequencing clone quantification.

The TCR originated in a human donor in good health. Some libraries in this study had Jurkat cell RNA spiked in. Sequencing was carried out using naive CD8+ T cells from blood, with Jurkat cell RNA spiked in. Subset of the sample: FACS-sorted CD8+CD4-CCR7+CD45RA+ naive T cells. This rearrangement joins TRBV29-1 to TRBJ1-2, with D unclear. CDR3 sequence (DNA): TGCAGCGTTGAAATCAGGATTTCTGATGGCTACACCTTC. This codes for CSVEIRISDGYTF.